This T cell receptor beta chain was profiled in a study of cytomegalovirus exposure and HLA in healthy donors. Study-level results: Later analysis showed most CMV-associated TCR beta chains appearing HLA-restricted. Researchers left out some V segments, among them TRBV6-2 and TRBV6-3, as indistinguishable.

A note on this clone: Antigen unknown.

Germline CDR1 reads SGHTS; CDR2 reads YDEGEE. The germline V and J ends were trimmed by 4 bases and 0 bases, with 11 bases remaining between them. This CDR3 spans 15 amino acids. PCR involved 60 Vbeta and 13 Jbeta primers. Here immunoSEQ multiplex PCR was the method, and the copy in TCRdb shows in-frame clones only, minus some. In total, the table holds approximately 170,000 clones. Sequencing was carried out using PBMCs. The V and J genes are TRBV5-8 and TRBJ1-5; D may be TRBD1 (6 bases). This TCR derives from a young woman in good health and CMV-seropositive. The CDR3 here is CASSRGTISNQPQHF. CDR3 in DNA: TGTGCCAGCAGCAGGGGGACTATTAGCAATCAGCCCCAGCATTTT.